What follows are 29 T cell receptor beta chains derived from one specimen sequenced in a study of control samples from healthy donors and cancer patients. Sequenced by immunoSEQ multiplex PCR; TCRdb stores in-frame clones only, minus some. The sample records about 200,000 clones, around 90% being singletons. Source material: blood. These receptors originate from a man aged 25 to 45 in good health.

This clone was picked up a small number of times. V usage is TRBV3-1 (or the pseudogene TRBV3-2) and J usage is TRBJ2-7; 13 bases align to TRBD2. The CDR3 loop spans 15 amino acids. Germline loops: CDR1 LGHDT, CDR2 YNNKEL (reference sequence). Trimming cost V 4 bases and J 2 bases; bases outside gene matches: 2. CDR3 nucleotides: TGTGCCAGCAGCCCCGGACTAGCGGGGGCCTACGAGCAGTACTTC. Amino acids: CASSPGLAGAYEQYF.

V gene TRBV19 combines with J gene TRBJ1-4; perhaps TRBD1 as D (5 bases). Trimming shortened V by 1 base and J by 7 bases, and 13 bases separated the two germline ends. The CDR3 totals 15 residues. From germline, CDR1 is LNHDA and CDR2 SQIVND (reference sequence). CDR3 nucleotide sequence: TGTGCCAGTAGTATAGCTAGGGGCCTGGGTGAAAAACTGTTTTTT. Amino acids: CASSIARGLGEKLFF.

The chain carries TRBV7-3 and TRBJ1-1, with TRBD1 matching over 7 bases. The CDR3 is 14 residues long. Germline V lookup: CDR1 SGHTA, CDR2 FQGTGA. V was clipped by 5 bases and J by 11 bases; unmatched bases: 14. The CDR3 nucleotides read TGTGCCAGCAGCCGGAGAGGGGGCGCGGATCGTGCTTTCTTT. It is translated as CASSRRGGADRAFF.

The chain couples TRBV27 to TRBJ2-4; D is unresolved. V was trimmed by 5 bases and J by 0 bases, leaving 8 bases between them. This CDR3 contains 14 residues. Germline V gene lookup returns CDR1 MNHEY and CDR2 SMNVEV (reference sequence). The CDR3 coding sequence is TGTGCCAGCAGTCCCCTGAAAGCCAAAAACATTCAGTACTTC. Its protein product is CASSPLKAKNIQYF.

V usage is TRBV6-5 and J usage is TRBJ2-7; no clear D gene. Germline V CDR1 and CDR2: MNHEY, SVGAGI. Trimming pared 2 bases from V and 6 bases from J, leaving 17 bases between. The CDR3 extends over 15 amino acids. The CDR3 loop is CASSYPLLLGPEQYF. The CDR3 nucleotides are TGTGCCAGCAGTTACCCCTTACTCCTAGGCCCCGAGCAGTACTTC.

The chain links TRBV30 to TRBJ2-3; D is ambiguous. CDR3 length: 12 amino acids. Germline values: CDR1 GTSNPN, CDR2 SVGIG (reference sequence). V gave up 6 bases and J gave up 7 bases, with 14 bases separating them. The CDR3 nucleotides are TGTGCCTGTGGCACATTAGGGTATACGCAGTATTTT. Its protein product is CACGTLGYTQYF.

The chain employs TRBV30 and TRBJ1-2, with D uncertain. The length of the CDR3 is 12 residues. The germline V gene encodes CDR1 GTSNPN and CDR2 SVGIG (reference sequence). V was clipped by 3 bases and J by 4 bases, with 9 bases between them. Written as DNA, the CDR3 is TGTGCCTGGAGACGATCCCCCTATGGCTACACCTTC. Amino acid sequence: CAWRRSPYGYTF.

The CDR3 DNA follows: TGCAGCGCCTCAGCCTGGGGCAGAACATTCTACAATGAGCAGTTCTTC. Protein sequence: CSASAWGRTFYNEQFF. V gene TRBV29-1 combines with J gene TRBJ2-1; a weak D match, TRBD1 (5 bases). This CDR3 is built from 16 residues. V was cut by 7 bases and J by 3 bases, with 22 bases left in between. From germline, CDR1 is SQVTM and CDR2 ANQGSEA.

The rearrangement joins TRBV10-3 to TRBJ1-1, with TRBD1 identical over 10 bases. Germline lookup yields CDR1 ENHRY and CDR2 SYGVKD. Trimming took 7 bases from V and 5 from J; bases not matched to a gene: 10. The CDR3 length is 15 residues. The DNA of the CDR3 is TGTGCCATCAACGACAGGGGGCTTGTTGGAACTGAAGCTTTCTTT. Protein product: CAINDRGLVGTEAFF.

The rearrangement uses TRBV5-1 and TRBJ2-2, with 9 bases identical to TRBD2. Trimming cost V 3 bases and J 9 bases; bases outside gene matches: 12. Germline V gives CDR1 SGHRS, CDR2 YFSETQ. There are 16 residues in the CDR3. The CDR3 nucleotides read TGCGCCAGCAGCTCCCCGAGAGCGGGGGGCCTCCGGGAGCTGTTTTTT. It yields the protein CASSSPRAGGLRELFF. The complete variable domain, with remaining parts taken from reference TRBV5-1 and TRBJ2-2, reads KAGVTQTPRYLIKTRGQQVTLSCSPISGHRSVSWYQQTPGQGLQFLFEYFSETQRNKGNFPGRFSGRQFSNSRSEMNVSTLELGDSALYLCASSSPRAGGLRELFFGEGSRLTVL.

On this clone: Other nucleotide sequences in the sample specify the same CDR3. The chain recombines TRBV6-5 with TRBJ1-5, with 9 bases fitting TRBD1. There are 15 residues in the CDR3. Trimming removed 8 bases from V and 3 bases from J; junction bases left unmatched: 8. CDR1 MNHEY and CDR2 SVGAGI come from the germline V gene. The CDR3 DNA follows: TGTGCCAGCTCGCCGGACAGGGGTCCCAATCAGCCCCAGCATTTT. Protein: CASSPDRGPNQPQHF.

The chain joins TRBV7-2 to TRBJ1-2; no firm D call. Germline V gene sequence: CDR1 SGHTA, CDR2 FQGNSA. V was shortened by 1 base and J by 4 bases, with 4 bases between the two germline ends. CDR3 length: 12 amino acids. The CDR3 DNA reads as TGTGCCAGCAGCTTAGAGGGCTATGGCTACACCTTC. This translates into CASSLEGYGYTF.

The chain carries TRBV9 and TRBJ2-7; D perhaps matches TRBD1 (5 bases). The length of the CDR3 is 14 residues. The V and J ends lost 3 bases and 2 bases respectively, with 12 bases between them. The germline CDR1 and CDR2 sequences are SGDLS and YYNGEE. This CDR3 reads CASSAGHTTYEQYF. The CDR3 DNA reads as TGTGCCAGCAGCGCCGGACACACTACCTACGAGCAGTACTTC.

This clone was picked up one time. This sequence joins TRBV2 and TRBJ2-3, with D maybe TRBD1 (6 bases). V dropped 6 bases and J dropped 4 bases, with 17 bases sitting between them. This CDR3 has 15 amino acids. The germline V gene has CDR1 SNHLY and CDR2 FYNNEI. This CDR3 reads CASSAGTPGADTQYF. CDR3 nucleotide sequence: TGTGCCAGCAGCGCCGGGACCCCAGGGGCAGATACGCAGTATTTT.

This sequence joins TRBV6-6 and TRBJ1-5; TRBD1 might be the D (5 bases). The V end lost 6 bases, the J end lost 3 bases, and 9 bases lay between the germline ends. Germline CDR1 reads MNHNY; CDR2 reads SVGAGI (reference sequence). The CDR3 is 13 residues long. CDR3 region: CASRRGLNQPQHF. The CDR3 DNA sequence: TGTGCCAGCAGGAGGGGCCTCAATCAGCCCCAGCATTTT.

A word on this clone: Other nucleotide sequences from this sample produce the same CDR3. The chain joins TRBV7-9 to TRBJ1-4, with 7 bases identical to TRBD1. The V gene end was trimmed by 5 bases and the J gene end by 8 bases; junction bases not matched to a gene: 11. The CDR3 has 15 residues. Germline V gene data show CDR1 as SEHNR and CDR2 as FQNEAQ (reference sequence). The CDR3 region has the DNA TGTGCCAGCAGCCTAGACCAGGGGGGTGTGGAAAAACTGTTTTTT. Amino acid sequence: CASSLDQGGVEKLFF.

This chain joins TRBV11-2 and TRBJ1-2, with D uncertain. V shed 4 bases and J shed 5 bases, with 8 bases lying between them. Germline values: CDR1 SGHAT, CDR2 FQNNGV. CDR3 length: 12 amino acids. CDR3 DNA sequence: TGTGCCAGCAGCTCGTACATGTATGGCTACACCTTC. It specifies CASSSYMYGYTF.

This chain connects TRBV9 to TRBJ2-1; D may be TRBD1 or TRBD2 (5 bases each). The V end was cut by 4 bases, the J end by 2 bases, with 16 bases between. Looked up from germline, CDR1 is SGDLS and CDR2 is YYNGEE. CDR3 length equals 16 residues. CDR3 DNA sequence: TGTGCCAGCAGCTTGAGGTCGGGGCCCACCTACAATGAGCAGTTCTTC. Protein: CASSLRSGPTYNEQFF.

The genes are TRBV5-1 and TRBJ1-1; 9 bases map to TRBD1. CDR1 and CDR2 from the germline V gene are SGHRS and YFSETQ. CDR3 size: 15 residues. V shed 5 bases, J shed 0 bases, and the junction held 5 bases outside the gene matches. CDR3 nucleotides: TGCGCCAGCAGGCCCGGACAGGGGTTGAACACTGAAGCTTTCTTT. The encoded protein is CASRPGQGLNTEAFF.

As DNA, the CDR3 is TGTGCCAGCAGCGCCGACAGGGGCGCGAGGGCCCAGTACTTC. Its translation is CASSADRGARAQYF. This rearrangement joins TRBV7-3 to TRBJ2-5, with 8 bases matching TRBD1. The germline V gene encodes CDR1 SGHTA and CDR2 FQGTGA. This CDR3 is built from 14 residues. The junction had 11 bases not matched to a gene; V was cut back by 5 bases and J by 9 bases.

The chain employs TRBV7-8 and TRBJ1-6, with no clear D. Germline loops: CDR1 SGHVS, CDR2 FQNEAQ. V was clipped by 1 base and J by 10 bases, with 11 bases between them. The CDR3 spans 14 residues. CDR3 residues: CASSLVQDRSPLHF. CDR3 nucleotide sequence: TGTGCCAGCAGCTTAGTTCAGGATCGGTCACCCCTCCACTTT.

The V and J genes are TRBV30 and TRBJ1-3; no reliable D call. Trimming removed 4 bases from V and 4 bases from J, with 5 bases in between. Germline assignment: CDR1 GTSNPN and CDR2 SVGIG (reference sequence). The length of the CDR3 is 11 residues. The DNA for the CDR3 is TGTGCCTGGACAGCGGGAAACACCATATATTTT. It encodes CAWTAGNTIYF.

The V gene is TRBV19, the J gene TRBJ2-7; no firm D call. This CDR3 has 13 amino acids. Germline CDR1 is LNHDA and CDR2 is SQIVND (reference sequence). Trimming took 7 bases from V and 2 from J, leaving 12 bases between them. In DNA, the CDR3 is TGTGCCAGTACCCCCAGGCCCCCCTACGAGCAGTACTTC. As protein: CASTPRPPYEQYF.

The chain combines TRBV6-5 with TRBJ1-1; no reliable D call. Trimming shortened V by 0 bases and J by 7 bases, and 9 bases separated the two germline ends. Germline CDR1 reads MNHEY; CDR2 reads SVGAGI. This CDR3 region has 13 residues. The CDR3 DNA follows: TGTGCCAGCAGTTACTCTGGGCAGGTTGAAGCTTTCTTT. Its protein product is CASSYSGQVEAFF.

The chain joins TRBV7-2 to TRBJ1-2, with 8 bases aligning to TRBD1. J was trimmed by 2 bases and V by 1 base; bases with no gene match: 3. The CDR3 totals 15 residues. Germline V gene data show CDR1 as SGHTA and CDR2 as FQGNSA. CDR3: CASSLEAGGNYGYTF. As DNA, the CDR3 is TGTGCCAGCAGCTTAGAGGCAGGGGGCAACTATGGCTACACCTTC.

The V call is TRBV12-3 or TRBV12-4, the J call TRBJ1-5; D not resolved. The CDR3 has 13 amino acids. V dropped 2 bases and J dropped 7 bases, with 9 bases sitting between them. This chain's CDR3 is CASSLMGGQPQHF. The CDR3 nucleotides are TGTGCCAGCAGTTTAATGGGTGGGCAGCCCCAGCATTTT.

This chain links TRBV18 with TRBJ2-3, with a weak D call TRBD1 (6 bases). The CDR3 consists of 14 residues. With 3 bases removed from V and 3 bases from J, the gap between germline ends came to 10 bases. Germline V lookup: CDR1 KGHSH, CDR2 LQKENI. CDR3 amino acids: CASSPGRGTDTQYF. The CDR3 DNA is TGTGCCAGCTCACCGGGAAGGGGGACAGATACGCAGTATTTT.

The chain joins TRBV5-1 to TRBJ2-3; 7 bases agree with TRBD1. V trimming: 0 bases; J trimming: 6 bases; junction bases outside the gene matches: 10. From germline, CDR1 is SGHRS and CDR2 YFSETQ. This CDR3 region has 16 residues. The CDR3 loop is CASSLGNRGLSDTQYF. In DNA, the CDR3 is TGCGCCAGCAGCTTGGGAAACAGGGGCCTATCCGATACGCAGTATTTT. The entire variable domain, with the rest obtained from reference TRBV5-1 and TRBJ2-3, is as follows: KAGVTQTPRYLIKTRGQQVTLSCSPISGHRSVSWYQQTPGQGLQFLFEYFSETQRNKGNFPGRFSGRQFSNSRSEMNVSTLELGDSALYLCASSLGNRGLSDTQYFGPGTRLTVL.

The rearrangement joins TRBV5-1 to TRBJ1-1; TRBD1 agrees at 7 bases. The CDR3 is 13 residues long. CDR1 SGHRS and CDR2 YFSETQ come from the germline V gene. Trimming removed 3 bases from V and 5 bases from J; junction bases left unmatched: 4. The CDR3: CASSSTGRTEAFF. In DNA, the CDR3 is TGCGCCAGCAGCTCGACAGGGCGGACTGAAGCTTTCTTT.